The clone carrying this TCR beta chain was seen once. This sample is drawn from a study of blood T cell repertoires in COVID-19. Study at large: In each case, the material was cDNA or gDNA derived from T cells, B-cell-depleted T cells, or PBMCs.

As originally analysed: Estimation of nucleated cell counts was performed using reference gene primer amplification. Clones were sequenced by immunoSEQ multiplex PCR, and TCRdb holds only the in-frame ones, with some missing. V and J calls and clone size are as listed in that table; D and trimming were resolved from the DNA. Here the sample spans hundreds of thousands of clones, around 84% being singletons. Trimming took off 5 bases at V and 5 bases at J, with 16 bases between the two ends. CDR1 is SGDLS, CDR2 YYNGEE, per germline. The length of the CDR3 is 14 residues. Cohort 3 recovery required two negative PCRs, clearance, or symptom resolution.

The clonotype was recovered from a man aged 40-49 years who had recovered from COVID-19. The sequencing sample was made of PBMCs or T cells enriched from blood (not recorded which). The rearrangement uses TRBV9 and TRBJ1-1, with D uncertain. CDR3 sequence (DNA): TGTGCCAGCAGTGATACAGCTGAGATTACTGAAGCTTTCTTT. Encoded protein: CASSDTAEITEAFF.